This record looks at one TCR beta chain sequence and its context. This clone was picked up a small number of times. The antigen it binds to is not known. No per-base quality is available; no much larger clone lies one base away. During colonoscopy, one to two pinch biopsies were obtained from the rectum for research purposes. Before the diagnostic colonoscopy, none of the ulcerative colitis patients had been given immunosuppressive medication. Before DNA was isolated, the rectal biopsies underwent proteinase K digestion. The Wizard kit (Promega) was used to extract genomic DNA from both blood and intestinal samples. Rearranged CDR3 beta regions were amplified from genomic DNA with multiplex V and J primers using the immunoSEQ TRB Survey service. To keep sequencing depth equal across samples, survey-level depth of up to 500,000 reads per sample was applied. Libraries were purified, pooled and sequenced on Illumina technology. Per the source publication's procedure: immunoSEQ online tools were used for productive clonality, sample overlap, pairwise scatters, CDR3 beta length, V/D/J gene usage and productiveness. Calculated diversity was the number of unique rearrangements divided by total templates times 100; Shannon and Simpson indices were also computed. Principal component analysis was performed on Z-score normalized data with the R prcomp function and the ggbiplot package. Morisita's index was used to quantify blood-rectal clonal overlap within each subject. The source is immuneACCESS, and TCRdb retained only in-frame sequences with V and J called. Part of the clones is not carried over; for the studies checked, unresolved V genes explain less than half of this, and the remainder is unexplained. The V and J calls and clone size come from that table; D and trimming were worked out from the DNA. The sample table holds 30,000 to 35,000 clones, of which about three quarters were seen once. 0.9% to 1.2% of the sample belongs to the ten largest clones.

This entry comes from a study of pediatric ulcerative colitis (dated by TCRdb to about 2019). A note on the overall study: Several ulcerative colitis patients had pancolitis and two had left-sided colitis, with histology consistent with ulcerative colitis in all. From under ten newly diagnosed, treatment-naive pediatric ulcerative colitis patients and a few non-IBD control children, paired blood and rectal samples were collected. Using the Pediatric Ulcerative Colitis Activity Index, two patients were classed as having mild disease, four as having moderate disease and three as having acute severe colitis.

General findings and caveats noted by the study authors: Repertoires were derived from total lymphocyte DNA, so rare subsets such as regulatory T cells may have patterns not reflected. The healthy control group was small, with only a few individuals. Compared with controls, ulcerative colitis patients showed significantly higher autologous blood-rectal clonal overlap, a finding that suggests increased T cell trafficking to inflamed tissue. A couple of rectal CDR3 clonotypes turned up in every ulcerative colitis patient but in none of the controls. A couple of patients' blood samples yielded substantially fewer templates for technical reasons and were excluded from blood-rectal overlap analysis. T cells from blood may have been included in the rectal pinch biopsies, particularly in patients with overt colitis. Controls, mild-moderate and acute severe colitis patients were separated by rectal repertoire features, and reduced rectal diversity due to clonal expansions was observed in acute severe colitis.

The TCR originated in a boy between 10 and 17 years old with mild ulcerative colitis. The sequencing sample was made of gut tissue.

CDR3 loop: CASSQPGYEQYF. The bases are TGTGCCAGCAGTCAACCGGGCTACGAGCAGTACTTC. This sequence uses TRBV28 and TRBJ2-7, with no confidently assigned D gene. Relative to germline, V is 5 bases shorter and J is 3 bases shorter, with 8 bases between their ends. From the cysteine through the phenylalanine, the CDR3 covers 12 amino acids. CDR3 DNA only is kept here, 36 bases in frame from base 1. Via the germline V gene, CDR1 is MDHEN and CDR2 SYDVKM. Here the CDR3 is joined to the reference TRBV28 and TRBJ2-7 genes, and the full variable domain is: DVKVTQSSRYLVKRTGEKVFLECVQDMDHENMFWYRQDPGLGLRLIYFSYDVKMKEKGDIPEGYSVSREKKERFSLILESASTNQTSMYLCASSQPGYEQYFGPGTRLTVT.